The clone carrying this TCR beta chain was found a few times. Antigen specificity is unknown. Sample time point: healthy volunteer bleed at 2 weeks. Unfractionated whole blood was the source of the extracted total RNA. What the library attached to individual cDNA molecules were unique molecular identifiers. Authors' methods: Sample TCR totals centred on a median of about 92,000, ranging 23,224 to 690,600. A single record per CDR3 protein comes from TCRdb applying MiXCR to the RACE reads. The authors' filters were not applied to this entry. The data show roughly 130,000 distinct CDR3 sequences, roughly 9% seen once. These data belong to a study of human T cells and chemical hapten exposure. At the level of the study: Small discrepancies in pooled library volume mainly accounted for the varying TCR yields per sample.

Notes on the study in general: TCRs above 1 in 1000 frequency did not change with DPC sensitization.

The length of the CDR3 is 13 residues. Per germline, CDR1 MNHEY and CDR2 SVGAGI. The V end was cut by 8 bases, the J end by 6 bases, with 11 bases between. The source is a male donor in good health. Some clones in this sample may be carry-over from other donors' samples. What was sequenced was whole blood. The chain couples TRBV6-5 to TRBJ1-6; D may be TRBD1 (5 bases). DNA for the CDR3: TGTGCCAGCCGGGACGGAATTAATTCACCCCTCCACTTT. It specifies CASRDGINSPLHF.